This T cell receptor (beta chain) was obtained from a study of T cell clonotyping in hematopoietic cell transplantation. Looked up from germline, CDR1 is MNHNS and CDR2 is SASEGT. Trimming left V 4 bases short and J 0 bases short, with 13 bases between. This CDR3 contains 17 residues. Indicated time point: recipient sample about 28 days before transplant, after cytoreduction. Data came from immunoSEQ multiplex PCR; TCRdb stores just in-frame clones and leaves some out. Here the sample spans tens of thousands of clones, almost 97% being singletons. Sequenced here: peripheral blood mononuclear cells, sampled before stem cell transplant. The chain has TRBV6-1 and TRBJ2-6; D not certain. The TCR was taken from a woman aged 50 to 60 with acute myeloid leukemia. Some clones in this sample may be carry-over from other donors' samples. The CDR3 DNA is TGTGCCAGCAGTGTGGGGTACCCAAACTCTGGGGCCAACGTCCTGACTTTC. It yields the protein CASSVGYPNSGANVLTF.